This T cell receptor beta chain is drawn from a study of brain T cells in children with intractable seizures. Overall study findings and caveats: Clones missing pre-surgery may reflect undersampling of that blood sample. Each case's top public CDR3 resembled known HCMV, EBV or influenza A CDR3s.

This clone has more than one count but fewer than ten. Its antigen is undetermined. Surgery cases with the highest brain T cell transcript signatures were chosen for sequencing. Profiled with immunoSEQ multiplex PCR; TCRdb holds only in-frame clones, not every one. Of some 10,000 clones listed, 69% are singletons. This specimen consisted of resected brain tissue, obtained at surgery. The TCR originated in a girl aged 2-10 years with tuberous sclerosis and intractable seizures.

The CDR3 region is CASSIGTARNTEAFF. The CDR3 bases are TGTGCCAGTAGTATCGGAACAGCCCGGAACACTGAAGCTTTCTTT. The V and J genes are TRBV19 and TRBJ1-1; no definite D call. This CDR3 comprises 15 residues. V lost 3 bases, J lost 1 base, and 12 bases lay in between. Germline V gives CDR1 LNHDA, CDR2 SQIVND (reference sequence).